This TCR beta chain was recovered during a study of early T cells in non-severe SARS-CoV-2 infection. Looking at the study overall: Chains were unpaired, as sequencing was done on bulk RNA from unsorted whole blood.

Findings and caveats of the study: There was a bias toward anti-spike CD8 responses in VDJdb matching, which missed private and CD4 specificities.

The germline V gene encodes CDR1 SGHNT and CDR2 YYREEE (reference sequence). Trimming shortened V by 5 bases and J by 3 bases, and 14 bases separated the two germline ends. The CDR3 consists of 14 residues. This clonotype was observed a few times. The target antigen is unknown. Researchers attached unique molecular identifiers to individual cDNA molecules. A single record per CDR3 protein comes from TCRdb applying MiXCR to the 5' RACE reads. Among 100,000 to 120,000 distinct CDR3 sequences, 10% to 15% were seen once, and the ten largest hold approximately 4%. Sequenced material: whole blood, taken at baseline. The clonotype was recovered from an adult who was a healthcare worker with PCR-confirmed SARS-CoV-2 infection or an uninfected control (not recorded which). The rearrangement uses TRBV5-4 and TRBJ1-1; no firm D call. The CDR3: CASSQRTGDTEAFF. CDR3 DNA: TGTGCCAGCAGTCAAAGAACGGGCGACACTGAAGCTTTCTTT.